This TCR beta chain was sequenced during a study of blood T cell repertoires in COVID-19. Overall study context: Researchers got acute and convalescent COVID-19 samples from the United States, Italy and Spain.

Germline assignment: CDR1 KGHSH and CDR2 LQKENI. Between the trimmed V and J ends, which lost 0 bases and 0 bases, there was a span of 8 bases. This CDR3 contains 15 residues. Repertoires were generated with immunoSEQ multiplex PCR, while TCRdb's copy carries only in-frame clones and drops some. This sample has around 130,000 clones, with about 81% found just once. The sequenced sample consisted of peripheral blood. V gene TRBV18 combines with J gene TRBJ1-1, with a possible D match to TRBD1 (5 bases). The origin of this receptor is a woman older than 75 with acute or convalescent COVID-19. The CDR3 reads CASSPPQGLNTEAFF. CDR3 nucleotide sequence: TGTGCCAGCTCACCACCGCAGGGCCTGAACACTGAAGCTTTCTTT.